Included here is one T cell receptor (beta chain) sequence, with context. The antigen is not known. Produced via immunoSEQ multiplex PCR; TCRdb's table is partial and in-frame only. Here the sample spans about 48,000 clones, around 85% being singletons. V lost 4 bases, J lost 4 bases, and 8 bases lay in between. CDR3 length: 12 residues. Germline loops: CDR1 SGHTA, CDR2 FQGNSA. This record belongs to a study of a mutant IDH1 vaccine in newly diagnosed glioma. Study information: First vaccine doses came 4-6 weeks after radiotherapy alone, or with temozolomide cycles.

Indicated time point: week 35, safety follow-up. Every vaccination contained 300 ug of the mutant IDH1 20-mer peptide and was paired with topical imiquimod. Sequences were derived from PBMCs, sampled from a glioma patient whose treatment included an IDH1 peptide vaccine. This rearrangement joins TRBV7-2 to TRBJ2-7; no firm D call. The sequence came from a man aged 35 to 55 with glioma. In nucleotides, the CDR3 is TGTGCCAGCAGCTATGGGGAATACGAGCAGTACTTC. Its translation: CASSYGEYEQYF.